The clone carrying this TCR beta chain was found many times. Its specificity is not known. CDR3 length equals 15 residues. V was pared by 0 bases and J by 2 bases, with 11 bases between. CDR1 is MDHEN and CDR2 is SYDVKM in the germline V gene. The data originate from a study of T cells in Graves' hyperthyroidism and ophthalmopathy. Broader study findings: In blood, most of the thyroid clonotypes expanded above 0.001 were also present.

There were TCR beta CDR3 regions amplified from RNA transcripts. The TCR CDR3 was amplified in a first-round RT-PCR using the HTBI primer set. Using its own MiXCR run on the multiplex PCR reads, TCRdb lists one record per CDR3 protein. The table lists 250,000 to 300,000 distinct CDR3 sequences, roughly an eighth of them singletons. This clonotype originated in a woman between 40 and 50 years old with Graves' hyperthyroidism. The sequencing input was blood. V and J are TRBV28 and TRBJ2-7, with TRBD1 as a possible D gene (5 bases). CDR3 DNA: TGTGCCAGCAGTTTATGGTACGACAGCCCCTACGAGCAGTACTTC. This encodes CASSLWYDSPYEQYF.